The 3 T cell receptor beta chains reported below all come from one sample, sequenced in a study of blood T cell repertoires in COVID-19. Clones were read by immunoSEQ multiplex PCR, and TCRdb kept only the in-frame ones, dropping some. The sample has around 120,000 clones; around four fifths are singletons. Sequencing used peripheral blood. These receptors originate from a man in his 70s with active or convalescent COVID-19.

CDR3 nucleotide sequence: TGTGCCAGCAGCTTAACCGGGAGGGAGAACACCGGGGAGCTGTTTTTT. The encoded protein is CASSLTGRENTGELFF. The gene calls are TRBV7-6 and TRBJ2-2, with TRBD2 identical over 8 bases. Germline values: CDR1 SGHVS, CDR2 FNYEAQ. The CDR3 contains 16 residues. J was trimmed by 1 base and V by 2 bases; bases with no gene match: 3.

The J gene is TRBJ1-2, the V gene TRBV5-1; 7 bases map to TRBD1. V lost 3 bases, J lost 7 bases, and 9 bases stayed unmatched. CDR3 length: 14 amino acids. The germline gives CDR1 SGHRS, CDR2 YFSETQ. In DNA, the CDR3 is TGCGCCAGCAGCTCCTTGACAGGGAGCTTTGGCTACACCTTC. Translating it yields CASSSLTGSFGYTF.

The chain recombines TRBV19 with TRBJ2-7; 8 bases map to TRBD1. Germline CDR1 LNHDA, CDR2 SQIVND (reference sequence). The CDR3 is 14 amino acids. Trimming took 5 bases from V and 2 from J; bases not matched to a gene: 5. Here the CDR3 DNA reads TGTGCCAGTAGTCTCCGGGACAGGCCCTACGAGCAGTACTTC. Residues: CASSLRDRPYEQYF.